The source of this T cell receptor (beta chain) is a study of blood T cell repertoires in COVID-19. Study as a whole: The United States, Italy and Spain provided the acute and convalescent COVID-19 samples. Sources were T cells, B-cell-depleted T cells, or PBMCs; the material itself was cDNA or gDNA.

In the source study's methods: Amplification with reference gene primers provided the estimates of nucleated cell counts. Clones were read by immunoSEQ multiplex PCR, and TCRdb kept only the in-frame ones, dropping some. V and J calls and clone size follow that table, whereas D and trimming were derived from the DNA. The repertoire holds 150,000 to 190,000 clones, with approximately 80% as singletons. Germline CDR1 is LGHDT and CDR2 is YNNKEL (reference sequence). The CDR3 spans 17 residues. V lost 2 bases and J lost 7, with 20 bases in between. Specimen: peripheral blood. The rearrangement links TRBV3-1 (or the pseudogene TRBV3-2) to TRBJ2-2, with D possibly being TRBD1 (5 bases). The receptor was derived from a woman aged 80 or over with acute or convalescent COVID-19. CDR3 sequence: CASSQLLRGLLVGELFF. The CDR3, as DNA: TGTGCCAGCAGCCAACTCTTAAGGGGCCTGCTGGTCGGGGAGCTGTTTTTT.